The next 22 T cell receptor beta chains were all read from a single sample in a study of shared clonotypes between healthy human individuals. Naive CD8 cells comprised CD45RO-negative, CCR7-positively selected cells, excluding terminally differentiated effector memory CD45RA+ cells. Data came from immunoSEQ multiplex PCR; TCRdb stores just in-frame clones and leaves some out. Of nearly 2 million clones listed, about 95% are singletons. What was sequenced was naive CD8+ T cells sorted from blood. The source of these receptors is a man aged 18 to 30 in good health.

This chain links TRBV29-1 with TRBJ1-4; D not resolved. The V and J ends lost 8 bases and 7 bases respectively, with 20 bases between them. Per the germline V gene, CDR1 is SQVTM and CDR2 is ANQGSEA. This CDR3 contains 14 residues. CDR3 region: CSRLTPRLGEKLFF. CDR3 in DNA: TGCAGCCGACTCACCCCCAGACTTGGTGAAAAACTGTTTTTT.

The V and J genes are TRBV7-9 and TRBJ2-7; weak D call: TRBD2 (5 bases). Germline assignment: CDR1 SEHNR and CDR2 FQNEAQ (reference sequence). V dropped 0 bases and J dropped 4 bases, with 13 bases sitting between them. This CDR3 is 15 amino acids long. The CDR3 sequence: CASSLANGGAYEQYF. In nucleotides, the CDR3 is TGTGCCAGCAGCTTAGCGAATGGAGGTGCTTACGAGCAGTACTTC.

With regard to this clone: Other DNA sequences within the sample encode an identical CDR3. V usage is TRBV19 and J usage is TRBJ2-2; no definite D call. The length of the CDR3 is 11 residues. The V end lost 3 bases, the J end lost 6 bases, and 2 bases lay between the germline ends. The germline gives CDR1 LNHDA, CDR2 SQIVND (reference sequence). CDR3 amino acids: CASSMSGELFF. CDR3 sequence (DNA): TGTGCCAGTAGTATGTCCGGGGAGCTGTTTTTT.

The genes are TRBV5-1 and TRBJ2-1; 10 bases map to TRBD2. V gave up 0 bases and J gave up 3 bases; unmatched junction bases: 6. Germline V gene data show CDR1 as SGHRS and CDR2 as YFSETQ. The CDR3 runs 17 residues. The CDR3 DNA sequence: TGCGCCAGCAGCTTGGTACCTAGCGGGGGCCTCTACAATGAGCAGTTCTTC. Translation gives CASSLVPSGGLYNEQFF.

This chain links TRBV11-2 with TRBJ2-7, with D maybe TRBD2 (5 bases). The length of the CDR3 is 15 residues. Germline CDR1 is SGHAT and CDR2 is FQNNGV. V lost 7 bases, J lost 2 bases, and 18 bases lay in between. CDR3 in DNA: TGTGCCAGCAATAAGCCGGGGTACCCTCCCTACGAGCAGTACTTC. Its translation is CASNKPGYPPYEQYF.

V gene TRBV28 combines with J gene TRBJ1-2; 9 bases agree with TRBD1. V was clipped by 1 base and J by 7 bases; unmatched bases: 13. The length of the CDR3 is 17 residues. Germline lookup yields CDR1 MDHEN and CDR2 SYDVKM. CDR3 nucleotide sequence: TGTGCCAGCAGTTTATTAGGGGGACAGGGTGTCTTTGGTGGCTACACCTTC. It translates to CASSLLGGQGVFGGYTF.

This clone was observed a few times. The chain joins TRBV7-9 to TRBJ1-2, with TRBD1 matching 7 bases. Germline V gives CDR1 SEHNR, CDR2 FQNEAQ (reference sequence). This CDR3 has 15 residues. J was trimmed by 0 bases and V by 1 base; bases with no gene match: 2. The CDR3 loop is CASSLGRGANYGYTF. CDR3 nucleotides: TGTGCCAGCAGCTTAGGCAGGGGGGCTAACTATGGCTACACCTTC.

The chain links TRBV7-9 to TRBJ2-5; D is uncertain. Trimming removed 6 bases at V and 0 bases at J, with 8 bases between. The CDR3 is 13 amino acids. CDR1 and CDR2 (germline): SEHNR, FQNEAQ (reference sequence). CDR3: CASSTPYQETQYF. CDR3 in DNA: TGTGCCAGCAGTACCCCGTACCAAGAGACCCAGTACTTC. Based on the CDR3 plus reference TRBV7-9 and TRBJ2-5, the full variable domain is DTGVSQNPRHKITKRGQNVTFRCDPISEHNRLYWYRQTLGQGPEFLTYFQNEAQLEKSRLLSDRFSAERPKGSFSTLEIQRTEQGDSAMYLCASSTPYQETQYFGPGTRLLVL.

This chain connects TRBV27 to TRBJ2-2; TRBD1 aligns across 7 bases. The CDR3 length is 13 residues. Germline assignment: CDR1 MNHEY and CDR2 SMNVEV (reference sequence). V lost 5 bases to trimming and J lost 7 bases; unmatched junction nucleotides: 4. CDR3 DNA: TGTGCCAGCAGTATTACAGGGGTCGGGGAGCTGTTTTTT. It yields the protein CASSITGVGELFF.

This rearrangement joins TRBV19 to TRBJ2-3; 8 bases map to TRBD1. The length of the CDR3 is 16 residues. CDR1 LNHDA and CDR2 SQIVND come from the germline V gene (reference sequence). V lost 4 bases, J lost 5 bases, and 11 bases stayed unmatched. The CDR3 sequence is CASSTFLATGEDTQYF. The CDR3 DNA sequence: TGTGCCAGTAGTACATTTCTAGCGACAGGGGAAGATACGCAGTATTTT.

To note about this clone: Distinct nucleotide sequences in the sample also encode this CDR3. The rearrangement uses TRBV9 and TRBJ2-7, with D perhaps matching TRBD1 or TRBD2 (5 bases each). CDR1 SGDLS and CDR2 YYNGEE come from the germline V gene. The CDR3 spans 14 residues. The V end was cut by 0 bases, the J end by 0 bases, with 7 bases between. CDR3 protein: CASSVGGPSYEQYF. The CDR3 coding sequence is TGTGCCAGCAGCGTAGGGGGACCCTCCTACGAGCAGTACTTC.

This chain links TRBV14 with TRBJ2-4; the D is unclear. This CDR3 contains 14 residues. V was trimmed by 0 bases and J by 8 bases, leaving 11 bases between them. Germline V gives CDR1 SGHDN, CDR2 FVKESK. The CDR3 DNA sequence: TGTGCCAGCAGCCAAGATATTCGTGAAGACATTCAGTACTTC. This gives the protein CASSQDIREDIQYF.

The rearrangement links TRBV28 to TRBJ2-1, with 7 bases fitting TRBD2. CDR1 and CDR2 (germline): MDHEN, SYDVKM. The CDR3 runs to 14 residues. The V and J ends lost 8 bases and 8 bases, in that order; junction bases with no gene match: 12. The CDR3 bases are TGTGCCAGCCATCCCAGGGAGGGCCCCGATGAGCAGTTCTTC. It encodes CASHPREGPDEQFF.

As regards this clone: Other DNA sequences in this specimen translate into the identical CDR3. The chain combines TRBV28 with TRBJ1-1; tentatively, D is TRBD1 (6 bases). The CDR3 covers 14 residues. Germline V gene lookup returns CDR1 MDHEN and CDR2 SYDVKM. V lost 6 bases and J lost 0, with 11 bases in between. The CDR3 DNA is TGTGCCAGCAGCCCCACAGGGTTGAACACTGAAGCTTTCTTT. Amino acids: CASSPTGLNTEAFF.

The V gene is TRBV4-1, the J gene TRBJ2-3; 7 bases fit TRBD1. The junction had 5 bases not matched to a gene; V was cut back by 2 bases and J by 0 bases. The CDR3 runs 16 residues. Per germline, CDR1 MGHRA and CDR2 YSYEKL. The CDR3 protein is CASSQLRQGSTDTQYF. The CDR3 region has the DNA TGCGCCAGCAGCCAACTTCGACAGGGTAGCACAGATACGCAGTATTTT.

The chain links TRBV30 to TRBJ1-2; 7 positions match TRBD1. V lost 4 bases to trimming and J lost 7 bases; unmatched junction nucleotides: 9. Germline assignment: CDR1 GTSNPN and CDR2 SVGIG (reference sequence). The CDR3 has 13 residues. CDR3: CAWTTGDWSGYTF. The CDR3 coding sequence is TGTGCCTGGACTACAGGGGACTGGAGTGGCTACACCTTC.

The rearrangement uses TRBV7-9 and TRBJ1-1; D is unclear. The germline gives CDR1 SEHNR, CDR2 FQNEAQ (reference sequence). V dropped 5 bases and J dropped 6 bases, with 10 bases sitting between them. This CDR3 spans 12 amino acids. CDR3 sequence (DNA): TGTGCCAGCAGCGACATGTCCGCTGAAGCTTTCTTT. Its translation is CASSDMSAEAFF.

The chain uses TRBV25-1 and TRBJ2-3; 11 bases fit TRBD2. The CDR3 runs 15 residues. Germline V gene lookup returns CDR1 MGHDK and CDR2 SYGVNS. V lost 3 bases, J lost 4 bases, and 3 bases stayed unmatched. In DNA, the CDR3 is TGTGCCAGCAGTGAGCTAGCGGGGGGCCCAGATACGCAGTATTTT. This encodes CASSELAGGPDTQYF.

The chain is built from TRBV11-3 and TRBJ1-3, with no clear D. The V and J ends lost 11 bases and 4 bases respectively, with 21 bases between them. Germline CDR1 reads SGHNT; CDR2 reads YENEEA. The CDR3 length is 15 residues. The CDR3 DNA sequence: TGTGCCCGAGCTTATCGGCTACTCTGGGGAAACACCATATATTTT. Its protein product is CARAYRLLWGNTIYF. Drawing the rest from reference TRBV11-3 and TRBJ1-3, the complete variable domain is EAGVVQSPRYKIIEKKQPVAFWCNPISGHNTLYWYLQNLGQGPELLIRYENEEAVDDSQLPKDRFSAERLKGVDSTLKIQPAELGDSAVYLCARAYRLLWGNTIYFGEGSWLTVV.

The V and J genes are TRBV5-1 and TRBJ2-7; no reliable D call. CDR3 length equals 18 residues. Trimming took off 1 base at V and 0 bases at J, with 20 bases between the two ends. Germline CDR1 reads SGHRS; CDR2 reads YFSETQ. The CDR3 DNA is TGCGCCAGCAGCTTGAGGACCGAATACGATTTGAGCTCCTACGAGCAGTACTTC. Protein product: CASSLRTEYDLSSYEQYF.

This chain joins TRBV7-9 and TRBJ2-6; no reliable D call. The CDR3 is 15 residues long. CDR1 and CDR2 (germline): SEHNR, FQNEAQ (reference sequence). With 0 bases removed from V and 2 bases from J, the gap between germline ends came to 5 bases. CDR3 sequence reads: CASSLAEAGANVLTF. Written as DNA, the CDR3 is TGTGCCAGCAGCTTAGCAGAGGCTGGGGCCAACGTCCTGACTTTC.

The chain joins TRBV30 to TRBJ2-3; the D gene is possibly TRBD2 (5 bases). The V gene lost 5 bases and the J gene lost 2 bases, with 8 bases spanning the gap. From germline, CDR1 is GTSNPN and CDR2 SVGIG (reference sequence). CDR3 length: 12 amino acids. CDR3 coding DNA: TGTGCCTGGGGCGGGTTCACAGATACGCAGTATTTT. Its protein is CAWGGFTDTQYF.